The entry below gives a single T cell receptor beta chain sequence along with its context. This clonotype was seen repeatedly, ten times or more. Its antigen is currently not known. Per-base qualities were not stored, and no clone one base away is much larger. These data originate in a study of regulatory T cells in long-lasting Graves disease (dated by TCRdb to the early 2020s). The study in broad terms: Patients with newly diagnosed Graves' disease had been on antithyroid drugs for under 3 months. The study took place in China and was registered as a clinical trial. Persistent Graves' disease patients were compared with newly diagnosed Graves' disease patients by peripheral blood TCR sequencing and RNA sequencing. A total of roughly 33 samples were covered by TCR sequencing, comprising approximately 13 persistent and 20 or so newly diagnosed Graves' disease patients.

The germline ends are 13 bases apart after V is trimmed by 4 bases and J by 6 bases. The CDR3 sequence holds 15 residues, the cysteine and phenylalanine included. The read is trimmed to its CDR3 DNA, 45 bases read in frame from base 1. CDR1 and CDR2 are read off the germline V gene as SGHVS and FQNEAQ. The time point label, read with the paper, signifies: newly diagnosed GD, antithyroid drugs for less than 3 months. For both TCR sequencing and RNA sequencing, RNA was extracted from PBMCs using TRIzol. Graves' disease was diagnosed according to American Thyroid Association guidelines. Recruitment of patients was carried out at an endocrinology department in Xi'an, China. Each patient gave about 8.1 milliliters of peripheral blood, collected in an EDTA anticoagulant tube. PBMCs were isolated by Ficoll Paque Plus density gradient separation without further T cell sorting. An Agilent 2100 Bioanalyzer and agarose gel were used to check RNA quality, while a NanoDrop 2000 measured RNA concentration.

The library was built by means of multiplex PCR. The reads were generated on an Illumina HiSeq 4000. CDR3 regions were amplified by Arm-PCR with iRepertoire HTBI primers to construct TCR beta libraries. PCR products were gel purified before sequencing. On the study's bioinformatics: Gene usage analysis of CDR3 amino acid clonotypes used the 62 TRBV and some 15 TRBJ segments found across samples. COPE and FqMerger were used to merge filtered high-quality paired reads into contigs. BLAST was used to align contigs to IMGT TRBV, TRBD and TRBJ reference genes, and CDR3 was defined according to IMGT. Clonotypes above 0.1% frequency were classified as highly expanded clones. Shannon entropy served as the measure of repertoire diversity, while the Gini coefficient captured V-J evenness. Public clonotypes were defined as clonotypes shared by more than one individual. TCRdb cleaned the public reads at Q25 with fastp, built clones with MiXCR and kept in-frame beta chains. All rows with the same CDR3 protein become a single entry with the most common DNA and genes. TCRdb's processing, not the study's, gives the V and J calls here. This sample holds about 210,000 distinct CDR3 sequences; around 19% were observed only once. The ten largest make up about 12% of the sample.

Summary of the overall study and its limitations: Patients with persistent disease shared more public clonotypes (about 2,700) than newly diagnosed patients did (more than 900). Persistent disease showed preferential use of TRBV28, TRBJ1-2 and TRBJ2-5, whereas newly diagnosed disease favored TRBV20-1 and TRBJ2-1. The authors noted that the small sample size was a limitation that may lower accuracy. Sequencing and analysis were restricted to the TCR beta chain. Persistent Graves' disease patients showed lower TCR Shannon entropy and fewer highly expanded clones than newly diagnosed patients, suggesting clonal expansion. Because the primary lesion, thyroid tissue, could not be accessed, the study looked at peripheral blood alone.

Another study also made use of these data, one on T cells in Graves' hyperthyroidism and ophthalmopathy. As the second paper documents: Graves' hyperthyroidism was defined as stable when no progression to ophthalmopathy occurred over 18 months of follow-up. The hyperthyroidism patients were between 18 and 65 years old and newly diagnosed, with a disease duration of less than 2 months. Patients with uncontrolled infections, other autoimmune diseases, pregnancy or lactation were excluded. Diagnoses were based on clinical symptoms, serum thyroxine and TRAb, thyroid ultrasound and orbital computed tomography. A first-round RT-PCR of the TCR CDR3 used the HTBI primer set with the Qiagen OneStep RT-PCR kit. Most expanded thyroid clonotypes (frequency above 0.001) were also detected in blood, a finding suggesting that blood repertoires may reflect thyroid immune responses. A model built on a 13 V-J signature distinguished ophthalmopathy from stable hyperthyroidism, reaching 85% to 90% sensitivity and around 81% specificity in cross-validation and 80%/75% in testing. During validation, the model predicted progression to ophthalmopathy a median of roughly 7.1 months ahead of onset, with roughly 65% sensitivity and 72% to 80% specificity. To identify TCR V-J signatures that set the groups apart, the researchers used a discovery cohort of approximately 98 patients, made up of 40 to 45 with Graves' ophthalmopathy and 55 to 65 with stable Graves' hyperthyroidism. Prospective prediction of ophthalmopathy was tested in an independent validation cohort of 18 hyperthyroidism patients and around 16 patients who later progressed to ophthalmopathy. The 85 to 100 discovery patients were randomly split 7:3 into training and test sets. Thyroid tissue and blood T-cell repertoires from over 5 Graves' hyperthyroidism patients were also compared in the study. After sampling, hyperthyroidism patients received methimazole starting at 30 mg daily, and ophthalmopathy patients received high-dose intravenous methylprednisolone. A second multiplex PCR round built the libraries, followed by size selection and purification. The libraries were sequenced on an Illumina HiSeq2000 using paired-end 100 bp reads. SOAPnuke was used to process the raw data, with reads discarded if the reads contained adapters or uncalled bases, had a mean Phred below 15, or lacked an exact constant-primer or identifier match. COPE v1.2.5 was used to merge the high-quality paired reads, and each unique nucleotide sequence was defined as a clonotype. MiTCR v1.1 was used to align clonotypes to the IMGT TRBV, TRBD and TRBJ reference segments. Analysis was restricted to V-J combinations with a frequency above 0.0001, which covered roughly 99% of repertoires. A TCS score was defined as the ratio between F50 (clonal expansion) and ExV (chaos), using BLOSUM62-based TCRdist between CDR3 peptides within each V-J. Welch's t-statistics and random forest reduced 450 to 600 V-J features to 13, which were used in a naive Bayes classifier (R e1071). Sample size was not statistically predetermined, and investigators were not blinded to group allocation. According to the paper, TCR Vbeta CDR3 sequencing was carried out on approximately 140 peripheral blood samples, which came from under 50 ophthalmopathy, 70 to 80 hyperthyroidism and roughly 17 progressor patients.

The chain was built from TRBV7-8 and TRBJ1-6, with a weak D call of TRBD1 (5 bases match). This sample comprised peripheral blood mononuclear cells (PBMCs), obtained at new diagnosis, from a patient treated with antithyroid drugs. This TCR derives from a young woman with Graves disease. Donor details come from another sample of the same person, matched by shared clones. The sequenced DNA is TGTGCCAGCAGCTACGGGACGGCGGGTAATTCACCCCTCCACTTT. The resulting protein is CASSYGTAGNSPLHF.